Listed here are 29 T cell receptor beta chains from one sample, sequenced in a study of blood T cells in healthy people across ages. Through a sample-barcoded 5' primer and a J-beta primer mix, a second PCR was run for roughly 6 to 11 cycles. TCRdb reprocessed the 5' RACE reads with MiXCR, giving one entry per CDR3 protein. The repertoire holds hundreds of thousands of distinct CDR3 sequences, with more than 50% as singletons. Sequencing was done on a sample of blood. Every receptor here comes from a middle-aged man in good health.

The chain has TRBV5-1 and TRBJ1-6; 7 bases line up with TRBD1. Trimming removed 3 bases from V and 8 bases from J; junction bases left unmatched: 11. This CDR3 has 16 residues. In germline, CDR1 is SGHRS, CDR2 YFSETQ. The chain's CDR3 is CASSWVLGQHYSPLHF. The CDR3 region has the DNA TGCGCCAGCAGCTGGGTCCTGGGACAGCACTATTCACCCCTCCACTTT.

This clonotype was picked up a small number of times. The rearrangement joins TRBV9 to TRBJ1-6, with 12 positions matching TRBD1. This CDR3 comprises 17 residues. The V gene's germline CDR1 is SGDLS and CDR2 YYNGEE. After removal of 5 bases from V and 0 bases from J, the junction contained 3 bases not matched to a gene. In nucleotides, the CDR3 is TGTGCCAGCAGGGGACAGGGGGCGAGCTCCTATAATTCACCCCTCCACTTT. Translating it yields CASRGQGASSYNSPLHF. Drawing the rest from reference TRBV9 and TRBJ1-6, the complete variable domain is DSGVTQTPKHLITATGQRVTLRCSPRSGDLSVYWYQQSLDQGLQFLIQYYNGEERAKGNILERFSAQQFPDLHSELNLSSLELGDSALYFCASRGQGASSYNSPLHFGNGTRLTVT.

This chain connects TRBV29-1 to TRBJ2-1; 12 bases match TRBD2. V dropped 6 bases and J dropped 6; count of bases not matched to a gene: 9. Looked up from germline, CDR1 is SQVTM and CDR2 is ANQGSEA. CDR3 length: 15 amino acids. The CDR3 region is CSVILAGGSGNEQFF. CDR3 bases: TGCAGCGTCATACTAGCGGGGGGATCAGGCAATGAGCAGTTCTTC.

The CDR3 here is CSVEVPAPSYEQYF. The CDR3 coding sequence is TGCAGCGTTGAAGTTCCCGCACCCTCCTACGAGCAGTACTTC. J is TRBJ2-7 and V is TRBV29-1, with D unresolved. CDR3 size: 14 residues. The germline V and J ends were trimmed by 1 base and 0 bases, with 10 bases remaining between them. The germline CDR1 and CDR2 sequences are SQVTM and ANQGSEA.

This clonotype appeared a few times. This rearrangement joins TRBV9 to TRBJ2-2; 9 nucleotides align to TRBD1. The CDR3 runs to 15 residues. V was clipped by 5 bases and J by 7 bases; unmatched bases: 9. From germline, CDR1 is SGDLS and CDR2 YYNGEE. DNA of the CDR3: TGTGCCAGCAGTCCTTGGACAGGGGTAATCGGGGAGCTGTTTTTT. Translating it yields CASSPWTGVIGELFF.

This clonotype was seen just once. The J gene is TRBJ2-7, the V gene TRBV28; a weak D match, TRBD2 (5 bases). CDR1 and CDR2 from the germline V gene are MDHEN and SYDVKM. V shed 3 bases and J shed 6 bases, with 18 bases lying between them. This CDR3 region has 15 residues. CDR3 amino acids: CASSLLGGGEVEQYF. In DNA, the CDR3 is TGTGCCAGCAGTTTGCTCGGAGGAGGAGAGGTCGAGCAGTACTTC.

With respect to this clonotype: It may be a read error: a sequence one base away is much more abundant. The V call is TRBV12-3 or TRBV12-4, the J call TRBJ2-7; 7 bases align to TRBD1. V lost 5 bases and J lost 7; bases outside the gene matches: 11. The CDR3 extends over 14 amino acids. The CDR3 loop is CASSPGTVYDEQYF. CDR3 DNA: TGTGCCAGCAGTCCTGGGACAGTTTACGATGAGCAGTACTTC.

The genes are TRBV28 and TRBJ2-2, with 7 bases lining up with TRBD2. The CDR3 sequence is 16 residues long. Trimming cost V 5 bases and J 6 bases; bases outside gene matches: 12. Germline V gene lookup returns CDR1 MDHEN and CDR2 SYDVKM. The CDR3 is CASSGIGTIKSGELFF. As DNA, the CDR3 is TGTGCCAGCAGTGGTATCGGGACTATAAAATCCGGGGAGCTGTTTTTT. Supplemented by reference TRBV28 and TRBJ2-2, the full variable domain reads DVKVTQSSRYLVKRTGEKVFLECVQDMDHENMFWYRQDPGLGLRLIYFSYDVKMKEKGDIPEGYSVSREKKERFSLILESASTNQTSMYLCASSGIGTIKSGELFFGEGSRLTVL.

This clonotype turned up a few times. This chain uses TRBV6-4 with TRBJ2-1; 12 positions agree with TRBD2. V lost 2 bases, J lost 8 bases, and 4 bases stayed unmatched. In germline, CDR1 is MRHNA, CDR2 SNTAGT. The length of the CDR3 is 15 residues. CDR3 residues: CASSDLAGGSHEQFF. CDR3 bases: TGTGCCAGCAGTGACCTAGCGGGAGGGAGCCATGAGCAGTTCTTC.

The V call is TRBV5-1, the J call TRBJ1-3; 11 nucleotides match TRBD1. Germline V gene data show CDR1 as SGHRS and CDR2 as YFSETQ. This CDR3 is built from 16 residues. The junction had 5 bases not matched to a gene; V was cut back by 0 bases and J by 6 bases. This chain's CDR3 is CASSLEGQGASNTIYF. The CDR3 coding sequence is TGCGCCAGCAGCTTGGAAGGACAGGGGGCCTCAAACACCATATATTTT. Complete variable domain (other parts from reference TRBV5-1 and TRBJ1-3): KAGVTQTPRYLIKTRGQQVTLSCSPISGHRSVSWYQQTPGQGLQFLFEYFSETQRNKGNFPGRFSGRQFSNSRSEMNVSTLELGDSALYLCASSLEGQGASNTIYFGEGSWLTVV.

The CDR3 DNA follows: TGTGCCAGCAGGGGGACAGGACCAAGCAATCAGCCCCAGCATTTT. It codes for CASRGTGPSNQPQHF. This chain uses TRBV28 with TRBJ1-5; 8 nucleotides line up with TRBD1. Germline V lookup: CDR1 MDHEN, CDR2 SYDVKM. V lost 6 bases to trimming and J lost 1 base; unmatched junction nucleotides: 5. The CDR3 sequence is 15 residues long.

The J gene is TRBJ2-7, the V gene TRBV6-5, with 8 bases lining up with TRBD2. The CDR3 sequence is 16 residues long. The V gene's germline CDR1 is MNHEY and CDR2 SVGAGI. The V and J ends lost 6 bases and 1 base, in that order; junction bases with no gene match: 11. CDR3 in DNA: TGTGCCAGCAGGCGGGGGGTAGCGGGGACTTCCTACGAGCAGTACTTC. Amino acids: CASRRGVAGTSYEQYF.

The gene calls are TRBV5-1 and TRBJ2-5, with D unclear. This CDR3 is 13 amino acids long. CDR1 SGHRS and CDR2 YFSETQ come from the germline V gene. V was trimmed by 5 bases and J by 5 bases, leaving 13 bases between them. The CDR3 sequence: CASSRDADETQYF. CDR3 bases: TGCGCCAGCAGTAGGGATGCCGATGAGACCCAGTACTTC.

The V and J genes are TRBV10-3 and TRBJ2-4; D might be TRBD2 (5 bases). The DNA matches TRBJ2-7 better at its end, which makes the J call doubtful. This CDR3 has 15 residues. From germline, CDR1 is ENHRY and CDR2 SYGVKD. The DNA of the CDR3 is TGTGCCATCAGTGAGTCCCCTGCGGGCGTCTACGAGCAGTACTTC. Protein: CAISESPAGVYEQYF.

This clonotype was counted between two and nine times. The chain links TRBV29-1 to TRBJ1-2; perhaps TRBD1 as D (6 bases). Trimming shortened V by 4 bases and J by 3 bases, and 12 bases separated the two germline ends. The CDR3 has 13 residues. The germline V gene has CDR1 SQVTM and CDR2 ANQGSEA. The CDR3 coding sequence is TGCAGCGTTGTAAAGGGGGATGACTATGGCTACACCTTC. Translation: CSVVKGDDYGYTF.

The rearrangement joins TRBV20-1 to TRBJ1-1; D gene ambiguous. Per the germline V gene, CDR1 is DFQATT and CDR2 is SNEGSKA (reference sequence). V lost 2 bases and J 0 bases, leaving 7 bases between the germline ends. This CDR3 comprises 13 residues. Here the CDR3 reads CSARPIMNTEAFF. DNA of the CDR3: TGCAGTGCTAGACCGATCATGAACACTGAAGCTTTCTTT.

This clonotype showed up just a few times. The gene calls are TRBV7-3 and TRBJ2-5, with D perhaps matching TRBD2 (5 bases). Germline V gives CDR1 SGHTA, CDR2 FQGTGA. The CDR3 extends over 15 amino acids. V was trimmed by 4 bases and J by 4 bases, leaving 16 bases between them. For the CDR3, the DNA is TGTGCCAGCAGCTCCGAGGGAAGAGAGGGAGAGACCCAGTACTTC. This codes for CASSSEGREGETQYF.

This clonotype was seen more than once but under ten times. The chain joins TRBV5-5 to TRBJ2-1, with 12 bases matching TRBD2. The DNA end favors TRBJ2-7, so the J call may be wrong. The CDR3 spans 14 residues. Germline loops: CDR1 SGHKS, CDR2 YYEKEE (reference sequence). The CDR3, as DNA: TGTGCCAGCAGGCCTAGCGGGGGGGCCTACGAGCAGTACTTC. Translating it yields CASRPSGGAYEQYF.

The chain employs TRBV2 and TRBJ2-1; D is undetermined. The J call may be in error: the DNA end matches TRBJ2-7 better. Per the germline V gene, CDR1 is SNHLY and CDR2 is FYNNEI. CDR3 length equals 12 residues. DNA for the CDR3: TGTGCCACCCAAGGCTCCTACAATGAGCAGTACTTC. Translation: CATQGSYNEQYF.

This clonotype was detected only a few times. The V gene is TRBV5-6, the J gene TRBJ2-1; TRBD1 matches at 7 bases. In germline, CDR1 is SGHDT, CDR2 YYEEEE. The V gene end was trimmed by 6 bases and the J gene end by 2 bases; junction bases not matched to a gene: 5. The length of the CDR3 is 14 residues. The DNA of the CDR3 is TGTGCCAGCACCGGGACAGAGACCTACAATGAGCAGTTCTTC. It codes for CASTGTETYNEQFF.

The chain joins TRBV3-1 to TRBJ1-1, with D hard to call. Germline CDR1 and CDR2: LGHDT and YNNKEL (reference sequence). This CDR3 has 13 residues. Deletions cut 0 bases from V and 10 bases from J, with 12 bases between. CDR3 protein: CASSQDENGRAFF. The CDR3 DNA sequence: TGTGCCAGCAGCCAAGATGAAAACGGGAGAGCTTTCTTT.

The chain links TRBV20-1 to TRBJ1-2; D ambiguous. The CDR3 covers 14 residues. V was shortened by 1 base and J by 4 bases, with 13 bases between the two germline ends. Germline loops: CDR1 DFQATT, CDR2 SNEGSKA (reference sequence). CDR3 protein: CSARAPSKSYGYTF. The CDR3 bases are TGCAGTGCTAGAGCTCCCAGTAAGTCCTATGGCTACACCTTC.

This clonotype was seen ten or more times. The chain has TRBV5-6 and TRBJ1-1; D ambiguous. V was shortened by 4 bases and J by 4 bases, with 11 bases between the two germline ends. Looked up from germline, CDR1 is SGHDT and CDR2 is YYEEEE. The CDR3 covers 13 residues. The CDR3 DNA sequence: TGTGCCAGCAGCCCGGCGTCAGGCACTGAAGCTTTCTTT. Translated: CASSPASGTEAFF. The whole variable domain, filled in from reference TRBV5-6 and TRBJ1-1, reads DAGVTQSPTHLIKTRGQQVTLRCSPKSGHDTVSWYQQALGQGPQFIFQYYEEEERQRGNFPDRFSGHQFPNYSSELNVNALLLGDSALYLCASSPASGTEAFFGQGTRLTVV.

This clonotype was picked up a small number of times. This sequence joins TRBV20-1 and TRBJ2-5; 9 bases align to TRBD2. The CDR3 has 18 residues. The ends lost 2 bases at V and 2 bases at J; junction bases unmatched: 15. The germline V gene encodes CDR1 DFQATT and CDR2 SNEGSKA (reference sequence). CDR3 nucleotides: TGCAGTGCTAGATCCCTTACTGGCGGGGGGGCCCGTCAAGAGACCCAGTACTTC. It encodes CSARSLTGGGARQETQYF.

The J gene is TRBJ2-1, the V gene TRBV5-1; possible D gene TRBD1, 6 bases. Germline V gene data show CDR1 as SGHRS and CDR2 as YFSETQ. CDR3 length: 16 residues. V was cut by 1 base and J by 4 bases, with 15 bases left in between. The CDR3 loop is CASSLNVRGPYNEQFF. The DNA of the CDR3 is TGCGCCAGCAGCTTGAACGTCAGGGGTCCTTACAATGAGCAGTTCTTC. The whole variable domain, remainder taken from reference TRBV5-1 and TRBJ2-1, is KAGVTQTPRYLIKTRGQQVTLSCSPISGHRSVSWYQQTPGQGLQFLFEYFSETQRNKGNFPGRFSGRQFSNSRSEMNVSTLELGDSALYLCASSLNVRGPYNEQFFGPGTRLTVL.

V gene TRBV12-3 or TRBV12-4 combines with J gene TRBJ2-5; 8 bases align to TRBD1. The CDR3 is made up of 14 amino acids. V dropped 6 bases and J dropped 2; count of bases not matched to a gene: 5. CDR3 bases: TGTGCCAGCAGGAGGACAGGGTTTCAAGAGACCCAGTACTTC. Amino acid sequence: CASRRTGFQETQYF.

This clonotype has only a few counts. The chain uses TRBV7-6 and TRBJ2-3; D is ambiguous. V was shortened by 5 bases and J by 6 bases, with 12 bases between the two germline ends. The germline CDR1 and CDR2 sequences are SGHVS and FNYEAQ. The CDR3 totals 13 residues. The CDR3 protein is CASSRNPSDTQYF. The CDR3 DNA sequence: TGTGCCAGCAGCCGAAACCCATCGGATACGCAGTATTTT.

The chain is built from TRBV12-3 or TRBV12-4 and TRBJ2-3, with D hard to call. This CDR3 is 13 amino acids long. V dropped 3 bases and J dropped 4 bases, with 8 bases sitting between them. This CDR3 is CASSLSKADTQYF. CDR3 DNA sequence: TGTGCCAGCAGTTTGTCCAAGGCAGATACGCAGTATTTT.

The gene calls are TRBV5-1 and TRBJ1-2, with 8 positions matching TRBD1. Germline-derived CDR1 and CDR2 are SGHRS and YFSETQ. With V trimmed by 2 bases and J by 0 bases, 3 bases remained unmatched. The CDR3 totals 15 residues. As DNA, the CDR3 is TGCGCCAGCAGCTTACAGGGGGTCTCTAACTATGGCTACACCTTC. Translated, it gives CASSLQGVSNYGYTF.